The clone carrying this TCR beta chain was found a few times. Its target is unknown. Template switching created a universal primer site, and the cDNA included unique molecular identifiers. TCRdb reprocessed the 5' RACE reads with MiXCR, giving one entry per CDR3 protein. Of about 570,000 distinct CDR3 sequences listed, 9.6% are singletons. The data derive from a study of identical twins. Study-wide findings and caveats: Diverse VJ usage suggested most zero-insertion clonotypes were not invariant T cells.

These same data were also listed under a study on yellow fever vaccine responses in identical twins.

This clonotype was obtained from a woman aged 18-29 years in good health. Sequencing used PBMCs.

CDR3 nucleotides: TGTGCCAGCAGTATGGACAGGGTTCGTGGCTACACCTTC. Translated, it gives CASSMDRVRGYTF. The V and J genes are TRBV2 and TRBJ1-2, with 8 bases fitting TRBD1. The CDR3 runs 13 residues. With V trimmed by 5 bases and J by 7 bases, 6 bases remained unmatched. Germline V gives CDR1 SNHLY, CDR2 FYNNEI.